This T cell receptor beta chain emerged from a study of shared clonotypes between healthy human individuals. Data came from immunoSEQ multiplex PCR; TCRdb stores just in-frame clones and leaves some out. The data hold 2.3 million or so clones, with approximately 93% observed a single time. Sequences were obtained from naive CD4+ T cells from PBMCs. Subset defined: CD45RA+ positively selected. The receptor was derived from a young man in good health. Some clones in this sample may be carry-over from other donors' samples.

The CDR3 DNA reads TGTGCCAGCAGCCAAGTGTCGGAAGAGACCCAGTACTTC. Residues: CASSQVSEETQYF. This sequence joins TRBV4-2 and TRBJ2-5; D is undetermined. The CDR3 sequence is 13 residues long. Germline CDR1 and CDR2: LGHNA and YNFKEQ. Trimming removed 1 base from V and 3 bases from J, with 6 bases in between.